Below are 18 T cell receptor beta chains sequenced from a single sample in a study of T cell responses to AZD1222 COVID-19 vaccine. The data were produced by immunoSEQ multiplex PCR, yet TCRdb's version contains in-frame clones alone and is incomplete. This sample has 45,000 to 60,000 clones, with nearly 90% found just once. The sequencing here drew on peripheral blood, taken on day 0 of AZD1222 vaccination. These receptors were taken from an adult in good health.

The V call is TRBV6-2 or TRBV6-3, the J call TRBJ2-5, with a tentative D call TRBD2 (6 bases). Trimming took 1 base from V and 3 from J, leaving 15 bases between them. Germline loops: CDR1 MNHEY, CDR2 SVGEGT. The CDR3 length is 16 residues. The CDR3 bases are TGTGCCAGCAGTTACTTTGGGCGCGGGGCGGAAGAGACCCAGTACTTC. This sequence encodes CASSYFGRGAEETQYF.

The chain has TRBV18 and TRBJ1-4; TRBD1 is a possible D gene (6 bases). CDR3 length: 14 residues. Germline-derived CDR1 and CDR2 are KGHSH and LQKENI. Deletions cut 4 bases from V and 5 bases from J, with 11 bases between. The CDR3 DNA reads TGTGCCAGCTCACGTTCACAGGGAAATGAAAAACTGTTTTTT. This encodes CASSRSQGNEKLFF.

The CDR3 here is CASWDNDYTF. CDR3 DNA sequence: TGTGCCAGTTGGGACAACGACTACACCTTC. The V gene is TRBV19, the J gene TRBJ1-2; perhaps TRBD1 as D (6 bases). Trimming took 8 bases from V and 10 from J, leaving 11 bases between them. CDR3 length: 10 amino acids. Germline CDR1 reads LNHDA; CDR2 reads SQIVND (reference sequence).

CDR3 sequence (DNA): TGCGCCAGCAGCCCCTCAGAGGGTATGGGGGCAGATACGCAGTATTTT. This codes for CASSPSEGMGADTQYF. V gene TRBV5-1 combines with J gene TRBJ2-3; the D gene could be TRBD1 or TRBD2 (5 bases each). Trimming cost V 4 bases and J 4 bases, with 19 bases left between them. From germline, CDR1 is SGHRS and CDR2 YFSETQ. CDR3 length: 16 residues.

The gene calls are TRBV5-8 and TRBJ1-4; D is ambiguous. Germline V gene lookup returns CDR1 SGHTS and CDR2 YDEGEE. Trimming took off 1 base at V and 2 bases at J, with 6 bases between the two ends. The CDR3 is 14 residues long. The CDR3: CASSLPGTNEKLFF. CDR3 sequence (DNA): TGTGCCAGCAGCTTGCCCGGGACTAATGAAAAACTGTTTTTT.

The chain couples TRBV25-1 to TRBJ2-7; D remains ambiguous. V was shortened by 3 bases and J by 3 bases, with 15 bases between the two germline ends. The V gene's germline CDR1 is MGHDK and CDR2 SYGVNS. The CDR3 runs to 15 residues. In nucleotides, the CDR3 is TGTGCCAGCAGTGACAACGCCGTACAGAACTACGAGCAGTACTTC. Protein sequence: CASSDNAVQNYEQYF.

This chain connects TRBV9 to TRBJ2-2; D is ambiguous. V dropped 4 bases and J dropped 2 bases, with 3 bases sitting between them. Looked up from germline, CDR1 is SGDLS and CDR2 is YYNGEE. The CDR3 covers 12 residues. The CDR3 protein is CASSPNTGELFF. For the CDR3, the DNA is TGTGCCAGCAGCCCCAACACCGGGGAGCTGTTTTTT.

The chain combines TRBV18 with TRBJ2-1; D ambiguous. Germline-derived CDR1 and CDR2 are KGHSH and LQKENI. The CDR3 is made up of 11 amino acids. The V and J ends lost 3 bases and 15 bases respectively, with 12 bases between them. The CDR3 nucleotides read TGTGCCAGCTCACCCAGCGAGCGTCTGTTCTTC. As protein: CASSPSERLFF.

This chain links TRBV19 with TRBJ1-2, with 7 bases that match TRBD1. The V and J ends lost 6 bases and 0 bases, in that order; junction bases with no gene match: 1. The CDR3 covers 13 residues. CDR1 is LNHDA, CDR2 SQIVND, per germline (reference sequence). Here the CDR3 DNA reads TGTGCCAGTAGCGGACAGGCTAACTATGGCTACACCTTC. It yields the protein CASSGQANYGYTF.

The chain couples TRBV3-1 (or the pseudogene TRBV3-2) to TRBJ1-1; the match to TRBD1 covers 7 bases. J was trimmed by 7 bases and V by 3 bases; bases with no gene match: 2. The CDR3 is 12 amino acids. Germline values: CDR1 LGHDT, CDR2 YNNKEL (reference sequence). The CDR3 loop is CASSHDRVEAFF. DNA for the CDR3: TGTGCCAGCAGCCACGACAGGGTTGAAGCTTTCTTT.

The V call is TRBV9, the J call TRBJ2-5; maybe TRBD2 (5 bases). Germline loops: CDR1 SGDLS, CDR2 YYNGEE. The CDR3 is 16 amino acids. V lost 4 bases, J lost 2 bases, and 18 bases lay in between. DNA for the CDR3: TGTGCCAGCAGCCCCACCCTTCAGGACTTTCAAGAGACCCAGTACTTC. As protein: CASSPTLQDFQETQYF.

The DNA of the CDR3 is TGTGCCAGCAGCAAACAGGGGAAAAACTCACCCCTCCACTTT. It encodes CASSKQGKNSPLHF. The V and J genes are TRBV7-3 and TRBJ1-6; 7 bases fit TRBD1. This CDR3 contains 14 residues. The V gene's germline CDR1 is SGHTA and CDR2 FQGTGA. Losses at the gene ends were 5 bases for V and 10 bases for J; bases not matched to a gene: 8.

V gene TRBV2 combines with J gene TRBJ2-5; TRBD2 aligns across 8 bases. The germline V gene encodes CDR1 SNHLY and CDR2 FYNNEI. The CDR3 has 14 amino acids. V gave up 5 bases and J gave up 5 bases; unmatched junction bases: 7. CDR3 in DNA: TGTGCCAGCAGTAGCACCCCGGGAGGGGAGACCCAGTACTTC. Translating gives CASSSTPGGETQYF.

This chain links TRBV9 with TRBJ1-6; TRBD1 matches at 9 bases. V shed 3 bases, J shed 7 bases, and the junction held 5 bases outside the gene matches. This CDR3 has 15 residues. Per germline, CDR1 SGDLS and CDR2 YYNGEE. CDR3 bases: TGTGCCAGCAGCGCAATGGGACAGGGAAATTCACCCCTCCACTTT. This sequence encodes CASSAMGQGNSPLHF.

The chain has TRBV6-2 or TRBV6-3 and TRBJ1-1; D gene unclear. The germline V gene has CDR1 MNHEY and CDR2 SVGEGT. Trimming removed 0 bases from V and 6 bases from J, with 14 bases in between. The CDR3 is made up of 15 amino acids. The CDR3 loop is CASSYSSRGVAEAFF. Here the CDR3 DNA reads TGTGCCAGCAGTTACTCGAGTCGTGGCGTAGCTGAAGCTTTCTTT.

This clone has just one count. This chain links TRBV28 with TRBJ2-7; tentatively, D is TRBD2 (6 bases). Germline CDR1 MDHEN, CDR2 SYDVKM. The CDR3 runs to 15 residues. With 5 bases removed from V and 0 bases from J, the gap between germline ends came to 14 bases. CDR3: CASSPRRVSSYEQYF. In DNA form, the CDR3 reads TGTGCCAGCAGTCCCAGGAGGGTTAGCTCCTACGAGCAGTACTTC.

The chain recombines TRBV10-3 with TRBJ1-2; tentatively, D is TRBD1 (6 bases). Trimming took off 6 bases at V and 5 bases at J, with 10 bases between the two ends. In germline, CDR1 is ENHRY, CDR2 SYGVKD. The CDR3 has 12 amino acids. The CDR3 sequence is CAIRGDTYGYTF. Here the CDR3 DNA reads TGTGCCATCAGGGGGGACACTTATGGCTACACCTTC.

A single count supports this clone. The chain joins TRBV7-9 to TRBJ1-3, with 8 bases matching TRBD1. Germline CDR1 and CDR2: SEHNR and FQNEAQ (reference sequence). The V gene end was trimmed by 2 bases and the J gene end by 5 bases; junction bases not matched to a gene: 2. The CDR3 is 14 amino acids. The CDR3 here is CASSLRQGRNTIYF. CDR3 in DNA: TGTGCCAGCAGCTTAAGACAGGGGAGAAACACCATATATTTT.